This is a list of T cell receptor beta chains from one sample in a study of TIL therapy for anti-PD-1-resistant metastatic lung cancer. Profiling relied on immunoSEQ multiplex PCR, and the TCRdb table lists in-frame clones only, not all of them. The sample lists thousands of clones, 70% to 85% occurring once. The sample here was tumor tissue, taken at baseline. These receptors were taken from a person between 25 and 79 years old with non-small cell lung cancer. Both conserved end residues are part of each CDR3.

V gene: TRBV5-1; J gene: TRBJ2-1; CDR3 protein: CASSSSGGYNEQFF
V gene: TRBV28; J gene: TRBJ2-7; CDR3 protein: CATIGGTQHNEQYF
V gene: TRBV6-1; J gene: TRBJ2-1; CDR3 protein: CAMGQTNEQFF
V gene: TRBV6-1; J gene: TRBJ1-5; CDR3 protein: CASSDRRNQPQHF
V gene: TRBV9; J gene: TRBJ1-4; CDR3 protein: CASSVGWGTNEKLFF
V gene: TRBV7-6; J gene: TRBJ2-3; CDR3 protein: CASSSRAGLSATDTQYF
V gene: TRBV6-5; J gene: TRBJ2-7; CDR3 protein: CASSYGPAGGYEQYF
V gene: TRBV5-4; J gene: TRBJ1-6; CDR3 protein: CASSLGDRGLSPLHF
V gene: TRBV6-6; J gene: TRBJ1-1; CDR3 protein: CASSYSPGLGTEAFF
V gene: TRBV7-2; J gene: TRBJ2-1; CDR3 protein: CASRLGTSGNNEQFF
V gene: TRBV5-4; J gene: TRBJ2-3; CDR3 protein: CASSLALAGQGTDTQYF
V gene: TRBV5-4; J gene: TRBJ1-1; CDR3 protein: CASSLARGTNTEAFF
V gene: TRBV19; J gene: TRBJ1-1; CDR3 protein: CASSIGGNTEAFF
V gene: TRBV4-3; J gene: TRBJ2-1; CDR3 protein: CASSQEIAGKFF
V gene: TRBV6-1; J gene: TRBJ2-3; CDR3 protein: CASSESGLAGGTDTQYF
V gene: TRBV5-4; J gene: TRBJ1-1; CDR3 protein: CASRRGAGTEAFF
V gene: TRBV25-1; J gene: TRBJ2-5; CDR3 protein: CASSEPGVRETQYF
V gene: TRBV28; J gene: TRBJ1-1; CDR3 protein: CASKRTEAFF
V gene: TRBV15; J gene: TRBJ1-2; CDR3 protein: CATSRQGDYGYTF
V gene: TRBV6-1; J gene: TRBJ1-2; CDR3 protein: CASKTVGGYTF
V gene: TRBV19; J gene: TRBJ2-3; CDR3 protein: CASSRGTSPDTQYF
V gene: TRBV10-3; J gene: TRBJ2-2; CDR3 protein: CAISERGTNTGELFF
V gene: TRBV7-9; J gene: TRBJ1-6; CDR3 protein: CASSPTTGDGSPLHF
V gene: TRBV9; J gene: TRBJ1-3; CDR3 protein: CASSVGGTAGNTIYF
V gene: TRBV7-9; J gene: TRBJ2-7; CDR3 protein: CASSLGTSGTSYEQYF
V gene: TRBV6-1; J gene: TRBJ2-4; CDR3 protein: CASSGGQGRNIQYF
V gene: TRBV19; J gene: TRBJ1-2; CDR3 protein: CASIGAAGYTF
V gene: TRBV5-1; J gene: TRBJ1-1; CDR3 protein: CASSEGQGMDTEAFF
V gene: TRBV9; J gene: TRBJ2-1; CDR3 protein: CASSVGGRPYNEQFF
V gene: TRBV4-1; J gene: TRBJ1-2; CDR3 protein: CASSPVNRDSLIHGYTF
V gene: TRBV7-9; J gene: TRBJ2-1; CDR3 protein: CASSFPSGLAGSYNEQFF
V gene: TRBV21-1; J gene: TRBJ2-7; CDR3 protein: CASRTCSYEQYF
V gene: TRBV9; J gene: TRBJ2-1; CDR3 protein: CASSSEPWVHEQFF
V gene: TRBV19; J gene: TRBJ1-1; CDR3 protein: CATDGGQGAFTEAFF
V gene: TRBV4-1; J gene: TRBJ2-7; CDR3 protein: CASSQVQVAGRFYEQYF